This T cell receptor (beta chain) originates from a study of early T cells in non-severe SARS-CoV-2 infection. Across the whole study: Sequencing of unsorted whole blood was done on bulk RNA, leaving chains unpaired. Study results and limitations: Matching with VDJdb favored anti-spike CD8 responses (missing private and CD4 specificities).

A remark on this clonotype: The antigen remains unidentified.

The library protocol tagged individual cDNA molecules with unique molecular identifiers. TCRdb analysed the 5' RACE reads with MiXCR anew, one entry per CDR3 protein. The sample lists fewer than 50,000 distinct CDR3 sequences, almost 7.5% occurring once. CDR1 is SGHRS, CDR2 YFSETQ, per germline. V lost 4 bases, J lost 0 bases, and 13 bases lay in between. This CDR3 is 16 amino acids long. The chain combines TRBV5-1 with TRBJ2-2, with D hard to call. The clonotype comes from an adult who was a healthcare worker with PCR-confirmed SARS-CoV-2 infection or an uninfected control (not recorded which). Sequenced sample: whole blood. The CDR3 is CASSPRRRTNTGELFF. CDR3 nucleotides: TGCGCCAGCAGCCCGAGACGGAGAACGAACACCGGGGAGCTGTTTTTT.